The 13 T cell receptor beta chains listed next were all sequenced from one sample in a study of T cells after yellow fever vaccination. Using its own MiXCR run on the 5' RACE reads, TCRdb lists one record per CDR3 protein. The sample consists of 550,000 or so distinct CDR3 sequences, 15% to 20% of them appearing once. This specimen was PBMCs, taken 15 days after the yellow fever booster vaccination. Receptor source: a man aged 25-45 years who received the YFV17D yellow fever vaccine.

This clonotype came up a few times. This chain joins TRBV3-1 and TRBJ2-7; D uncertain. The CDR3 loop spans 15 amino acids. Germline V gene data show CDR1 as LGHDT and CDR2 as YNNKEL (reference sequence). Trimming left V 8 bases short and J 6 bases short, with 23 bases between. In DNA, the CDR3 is TGTGCCAGCGTTCGGGTTCGAGACCGCCGTGGCGAGCAGTACTTC. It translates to CASVRVRDRRGEQYF.

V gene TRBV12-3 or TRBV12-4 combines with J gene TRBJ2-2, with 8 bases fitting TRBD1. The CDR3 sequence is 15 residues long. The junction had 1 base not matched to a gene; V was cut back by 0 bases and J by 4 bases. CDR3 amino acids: CASSLAGTGTGELFF. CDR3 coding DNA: TGTGCCAGCAGTTTAGCGGGGACAGGCACCGGGGAGCTGTTTTTT.

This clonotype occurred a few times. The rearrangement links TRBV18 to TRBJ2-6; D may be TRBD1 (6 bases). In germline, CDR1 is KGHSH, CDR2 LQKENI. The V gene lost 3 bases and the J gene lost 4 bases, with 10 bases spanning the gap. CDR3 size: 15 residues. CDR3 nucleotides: TGTGCCAGCTCACCGGGGGCGACCGGGGCCAACGTCCTGACTTTC. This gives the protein CASSPGATGANVLTF.

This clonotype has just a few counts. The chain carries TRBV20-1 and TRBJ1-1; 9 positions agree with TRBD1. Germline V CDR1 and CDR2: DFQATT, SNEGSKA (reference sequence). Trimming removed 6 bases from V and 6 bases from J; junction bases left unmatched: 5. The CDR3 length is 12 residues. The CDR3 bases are TGCAGTGCCCGGACAGGGGATGCTGAAGCTTTCTTT. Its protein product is CSARTGDAEAFF.

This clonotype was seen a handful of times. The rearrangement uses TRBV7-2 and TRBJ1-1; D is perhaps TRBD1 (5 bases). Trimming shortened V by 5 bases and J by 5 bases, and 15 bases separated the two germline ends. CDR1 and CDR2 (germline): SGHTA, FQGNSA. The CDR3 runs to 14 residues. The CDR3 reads CASSKGQGGTEAFF. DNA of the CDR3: TGTGCCAGCAGCAAAGGTCAGGGTGGTACTGAAGCTTTCTTT.

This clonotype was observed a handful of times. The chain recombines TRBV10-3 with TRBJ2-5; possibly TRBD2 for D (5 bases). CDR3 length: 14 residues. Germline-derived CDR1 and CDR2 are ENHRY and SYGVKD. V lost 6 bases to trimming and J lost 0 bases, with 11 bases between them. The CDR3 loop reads CAIRGEAYQETQYF. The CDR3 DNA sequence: TGTGCCATCAGGGGAGAAGCGTACCAAGAGACCCAGTACTTC.

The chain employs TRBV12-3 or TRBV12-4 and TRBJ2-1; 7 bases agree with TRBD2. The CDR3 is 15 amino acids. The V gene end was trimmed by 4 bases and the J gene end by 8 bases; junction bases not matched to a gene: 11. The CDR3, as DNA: TGTGCCAGCAGTTCACCGGGGGGTTTGGGGTATGAGCAGTTCTTC. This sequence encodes CASSSPGGLGYEQFF.

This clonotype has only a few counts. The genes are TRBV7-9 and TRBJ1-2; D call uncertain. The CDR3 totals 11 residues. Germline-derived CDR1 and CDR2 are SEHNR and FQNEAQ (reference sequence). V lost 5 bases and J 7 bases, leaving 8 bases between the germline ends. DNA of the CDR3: TGTGCCAGCAGCACACCGAGTGGCTACACCTTC. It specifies CASSTPSGYTF. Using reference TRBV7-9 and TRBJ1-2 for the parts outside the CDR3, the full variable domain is DTGVSQNPRHKITKRGQNVTFRCDPISEHNRLYWYRQTLGQGPEFLTYFQNEAQLEKSRLLSDRFSAERPKGSFSTLEIQRTEQGDSAMYLCASSTPSGYTFGSGTRLTVV.

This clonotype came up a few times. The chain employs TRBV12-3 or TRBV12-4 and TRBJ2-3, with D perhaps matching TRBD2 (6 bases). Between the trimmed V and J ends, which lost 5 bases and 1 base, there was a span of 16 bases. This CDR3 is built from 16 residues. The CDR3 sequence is CASSPGVSVRTDTQYF. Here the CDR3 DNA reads TGTGCCAGCAGTCCGGGGGTCTCTGTACGCACAGATACGCAGTATTTT.

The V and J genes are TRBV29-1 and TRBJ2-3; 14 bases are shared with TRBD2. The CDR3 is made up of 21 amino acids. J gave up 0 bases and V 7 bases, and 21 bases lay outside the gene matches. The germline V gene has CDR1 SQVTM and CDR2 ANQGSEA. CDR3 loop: CSALGTLGGLAGGPSTDTQYF. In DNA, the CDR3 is TGCAGCGCCCTGGGGACACTCGGTGGACTAGCGGGAGGCCCAAGCACAGATACGCAGTATTTT.

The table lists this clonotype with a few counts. The chain's CDR3 is CASRVRDRDNEQFF. The CDR3, as DNA: TGTGCCAGCAGGGTACGGGACAGGGACAATGAGCAGTTCTTC. The V gene is TRBV7-2, the J gene TRBJ2-1; 9 bases agree with TRBD1. V was pared by 6 bases and J by 5 bases, with 5 bases of the junction left unmatched. The germline V gene encodes CDR1 SGHTA and CDR2 FQGNSA. The CDR3 has 14 amino acids.

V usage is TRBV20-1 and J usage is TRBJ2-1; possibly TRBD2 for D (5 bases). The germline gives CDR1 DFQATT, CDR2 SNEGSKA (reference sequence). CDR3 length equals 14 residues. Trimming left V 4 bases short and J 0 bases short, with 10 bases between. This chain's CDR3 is CSANGISSYNEQFF. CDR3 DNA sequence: TGCAGTGCTAACGGGATTAGCTCCTACAATGAGCAGTTCTTC.

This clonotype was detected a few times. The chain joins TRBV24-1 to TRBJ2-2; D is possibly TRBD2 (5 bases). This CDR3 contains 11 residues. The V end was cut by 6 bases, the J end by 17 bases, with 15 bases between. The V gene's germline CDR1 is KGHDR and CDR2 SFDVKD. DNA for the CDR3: TGTGCCACCAGTCGGGGAACTGGGTTTTTTTTT. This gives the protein CATSRGTGFFF.